The rows below give T cell receptor beta chains drawn from one sample of a study of control samples from healthy donors and cancer patients. Measured with immunoSEQ multiplex PCR; TCRdb has only the in-frame clones, and not every one. The data contain about 69,000 clones, approximately 88% of them seen just once; the ten biggest clones take up about 3%. The sequenced sample was PBMCs. These TCRs come from a woman aged 50 to 60 with lung cancer. Each CDR3 is given with its conserved first and last residue. Fields, in order: J gene, V gene, CDR3 protein.

J gene: TRBJ2-7
V gene: TRBV28
CDR3 protein: CASNRDGSSYEQYF

J gene: TRBJ1-5
V gene: TRBV7-9
CDR3 protein: CASSLVPGQPQHF

J gene: TRBJ1-2
V gene: TRBV6-4
CDR3 protein: CASSPGQNYGYTF

J gene: TRBJ2-7
V gene: TRBV11-3
CDR3 protein: CASSLVPGQTYEQYF

J gene: TRBJ1-6
V gene: TRBV27
CDR3 protein: CASRGGYNSPLHF

J gene: TRBJ1-4
V gene: TRBV19
CDR3 protein: CASSRGPGTNEKLFF

J gene: TRBJ2-1
V gene: TRBV7-9
CDR3 protein: CASRNTNEQFF

J gene: TRBJ1-2
V gene: TRBV3-1/TRBV3-2
CDR3 protein: CASSPRGGGYGYTF

J gene: TRBJ2-2
V gene: TRBV4-3
CDR3 protein: CASSHYLTGVTGELFF

J gene: TRBJ2-2
V gene: TRBV5-1
CDR3 protein: CASSEISRTGELFF

J gene: TRBJ1-1
V gene: TRBV5-5
CDR3 protein: CASRADTEAFF

J gene: TRBJ2-2
V gene: TRBV19
CDR3 protein: CASSFSASNTGELFF

J gene: TRBJ1-1
V gene: TRBV7-2
CDR3 protein: CASSHNPGSNTEAFF

J gene: TRBJ1-2
V gene: TRBV19
CDR3 protein: CASRLAGMLSGYTF

J gene: TRBJ2-7
V gene: TRBV5-5
CDR3 protein: CASSLLAEESSYEQYF

J gene: TRBJ1-1
V gene: TRBV28
CDR3 protein: CASRGGTEAFF

J gene: TRBJ1-1
V gene: TRBV7-2
CDR3 protein: CASSLSALAEAFF

J gene: TRBJ2-7
V gene: TRBV4-3
CDR3 protein: CASSIGTGGSYEQYF

J gene: TRBJ1-1
V gene: TRBV5-1
CDR3 protein: CASSLGGLDYTEAFF

J gene: TRBJ1-5
V gene: TRBV29-1
CDR3 protein: CSVERGGLRHF

J gene: TRBJ1-1
V gene: TRBV6-5
CDR3 protein: CASSYSNTEAFF

J gene: TRBJ1-1
V gene: TRBV28
CDR3 protein: CASSQSNTEAFF

J gene: TRBJ1-2
V gene: TRBV7-3
CDR3 protein: CASSSNPQGGDGYTF

J gene: TRBJ1-1
V gene: TRBV7-3
CDR3 protein: CASSPEGGLNTEAFF

J gene: TRBJ2-2
V gene: TRBV7-6
CDR3 protein: CASSIRAGAAAGELFF

J gene: TRBJ2-1
V gene: TRBV27
CDR3 protein: CASSGGNEQFF

J gene: TRBJ1-2
V gene: TRBV9
CDR3 protein: CASSVAPAENYGYTF

J gene: TRBJ2-5
V gene: TRBV9
CDR3 protein: CASSPRWGQETQYF

J gene: TRBJ2-2
V gene: TRBV24-1
CDR3 protein: CATSDHSSGLGELFF

J gene: TRBJ1-2
V gene: TRBV2
CDR3 protein: CASSEQGRDYGYTF

J gene: TRBJ2-5
V gene: TRBV9
CDR3 protein: CASSFPGTGNQETQYF

J gene: TRBJ2-1
V gene: TRBV7-2
CDR3 protein: CASSLEGVGDVGIYNEQFF

J gene: TRBJ1-2
V gene: TRBV19
CDR3 protein: CATFLQGAGNYGYTF

J gene: TRBJ1-1
V gene: TRBV7-2
CDR3 protein: CASSFTENTEAFF

J gene: TRBJ2-5
V gene: TRBV24-1
CDR3 protein: CATSDALAGGRETQYF

J gene: TRBJ1-2
V gene: TRBV6-5
CDR3 protein: CASTPTGVSYGYTF

J gene: TRBJ1-1
V gene: TRBV5-6
CDR3 protein: CASSWRDNGNTEAFF

J gene: TRBJ1-2
V gene: TRBV19
CDR3 protein: CASSISAEGGYTF

J gene: TRBJ1-1
V gene: TRBV15
CDR3 protein: CATSTDREGTEAFF

J gene: TRBJ2-1
V gene: TRBV12-3/TRBV12-4
CDR3 protein: CASSPRLGNEQFF

J gene: TRBJ2-5
V gene: TRBV6-2/TRBV6-3
CDR3 protein: CASSLGQARETQYF

J gene: TRBJ2-2
V gene: TRBV3-1/TRBV3-2
CDR3 protein: CASSQEINRGGAGELFF

J gene: TRBJ1-5
V gene: TRBV27
CDR3 protein: CASSDRNQPQHF